Listed here is a single TCR beta chain. It lacks a known antigen. A read error may account for a junction end that differs from germline. The sample comes from a study of cytomegalovirus exposure and HLA in healthy donors (dated by TCRdb to 2016 to 2017). Background on the whole study: In an earlier analysis of approximately 640 of the donors, approximately 300 Gb of sequence data and 117 million unique TCR beta sequences from some 170 million T cells were reported. An early release covering 550 to 650 HLA-typed donors comprised 300 to 350 gigabases of sequencing data and 65 million to 100 million unique TCR sequences. The genetic ancestry cluster associated with self-reported Caucasian donors included around four fifths of the approximately 400 genotyped donors. The aim of the study was to test whether cataloging public T cell receptors could identify signatures of past pathogen exposure. Using immunosequencing, the study profiled T cell repertoires from around 680 subjects and related those repertoires to cytomegalovirus serostatus. Besides the first cohort of about 730 subjects, a separate validation cohort made up of 120 different subjects was used. The study combined high-throughput TCR immunosequencing, statistical association of individual TCRs with disease status, and machine learning to predict cytomegalovirus infection status. A later analysis re-examined previously published TCR beta repertoires from just over 650 donors and added high-resolution HLA genotyping to investigate patterns of TCR occurrence. In the later analysis, no new phenotypic data were used to find candidate immune exposures; instead, reliance was placed on TCR beta sequences and their occurrence across donors. An earlier analysis of fewer than 750 of the donors used high-throughput TCR beta sequencing to judge whether each TCR beta V gene segment behaved as functional or pseudogenic. Donor age, sex, ethnicity and CMV serostatus were compiled together with the repertoire data. Genome-wide SNP genotypes for about 65% of the roughly 670 donors were used in a later genetic analysis, which treated that subset as a discovery cohort. Every discovery cohort repertoire had been produced on one sequencing platform. HLA typing covered class I and class II loci at four-digit resolution. Typing coverage varied by locus: about 629-630 donors for A, B, C, DRB1 and DQB1; 522 for DQA1; around 570 for DPA1; roughly 470 for DPB1. Because of strong linkage in the cohort, five DR-DQ haplotypes were treated as single units for association and clustering. Across about 380 genotyped donors of the cohort, an average of approximately 240,000 unique TCR beta nucleotide sequences per donor were sequenced, and around 19% of those sequences were non-productive.

The cohort consisted of hundreds of healthy bone marrow donors. Cohort members were all nominally healthy when sampled, although unrecorded immune exposures were likely present. The donor was CMV seronegative and belonged to the group of around 350 seronegative cohort members. A peripheral blood sample was collected from each donor, and TCR beta sequencing was performed on peripheral blood mononuclear cells. Genomic DNA was extracted from the blood cell samples with the Qiagen DNeasy Blood Extraction Kit. The full study reports these points: A few of the identified cytomegalovirus-associated TCR beta chains were confirmed in vitro to be specific for cytomegalovirus antigens. A later genetic analysis reported fewer N-insertions in productive TCRs among donors in an Asian-associated ancestry cluster than the roughly 640-donor mean. An association between a missense DCLRE1C variant and V-gene and J-gene trimming of TCR beta chains was found in a later genetic analysis and replicated in an independent cohort. Roughly uniform sequencing depth across donors was assumed in presence/absence analyses, although this assumption may not hold. While some public TCRs were present in many individuals, most TCR sequences turned up only very rarely across donors. The authors suggested that the approach could potentially be extended to other disease states and immunological phenotypes. The classifier was reported to diagnose cytomegalovirus status with high specificity and sensitivity in both the original cohort and the validation cohort. When HLA alleles, especially DR and DQ, strongly co-occurred, TCR associations were difficult to assign to individual alleles. Only TCR beta chains were sequenced in this cohort, and the absence of alpha or paired-chain data limited detectable features. The only immune exposure information available for the cohort was CMV serostatus. At a false discovery rate of 0.05, a later analysis linked around 15,000 TCR beta sequences to specific HLA alleles. According to a later analysis, most CMV-associated TCR beta chains appeared to be HLA-restricted, and the HLA associations seemed to be driven largely by CMV exposure. A further reported finding was that TCR beta sequences accurately predicted the HLA-A and HLA-B alleles for most subjects in the first cohort. A cluster of highly shared sequence variants was judged likely to be a technical artifact of the sequencing pipeline. In a later analysis, TCR association rates were found to vary across HLA loci, with the most associated TCRs seen for DRB1 alleles and the fewest for HLA-C alleles. A later analysis reported that several top co-occurrence clusters appeared linked to parvovirus B19, influenza, CMV and Epstein-Barr virus. Some IMGT-functional V segments, including TRBV6-2 and TRBV6-3, could not be distinguished by the 87-base-pair reads and were therefore excluded. Correlated functional status among segregating V segments might reflect linkage disequilibrium, but an unknown experimental factor could not be ruled out. Because counts were too low, some 17 rarely observed V segments, including chromosome 9 orphons, were excluded from the earlier analysis of fewer than 650 of the donors. In a later analysis, HLA-associated TCR beta chains showed more clonal expansion and lower generation probabilities than non-associated chains that were equally common. In an earlier analysis of a few hundred of the donors, most TCR beta V segments were observed in productive rearrangements about 90% or about 30% of the time, broadly matching IMGT annotations. Because HLA typing was unavailable for some donors at each locus, only the typed subset was used in association tests. The study gave a list of over 150 TCR beta chains associated with cytomegalovirus.

The method was the immunoSEQ multiplex PCR assay. For the multiplex PCR, a mixture combining 60 forward primers for TCR Vbeta segments and 13 reverse primers for TCR Jbeta segments was used. Amplification of the CDR3 region of rearranged TCR beta genes was performed with a multiplex PCR assay on genomic DNA. The Illumina HiSeq System was used to sequence the amplified TCR beta libraries as 87-base-pair reads. Concerning the study's data processing: Across the 500 to 700 repertoires, a later analysis counted 60 million to 90 million unique TCR beta chains, 9.5 million to 12 million of which were shared by at least two donors. Raw reads were error-corrected and collapsed into unique sequences by a nearest-neighbor algorithm in which closely related sequences were merged to remove PCR and sequencing errors. Alignment of CDR3 sequences to IMGT reference sequences was used to assign V, D and J gene segments. Each retained sequence needed at least a six-nucleotide match to both a V gene segment and a J gene segment. Rearrangements were called productive when the CDR3 lacked stop codons and stayed in frame with V and J; all others were non-productive. Following IMGT convention, CDR3 was defined as the stretch from the second conserved V-encoded cysteine up to the conserved J-encoded phenylalanine. The earlier analysis of a few hundred of the donors excluded sequences that lacked an unambiguous match to a single V gene segment. An earlier analysis of a few hundred of the donors called V segments functional above 56.7% productive rearrangements and segregating when the between-donor standard deviation exceeded 5%. A statistical classification framework was built for diagnosing cytomegalovirus status from the catalog of TCR beta chain sequences. A later analysis assigned V and J genes by comparing TCR nucleotide sequences with IMGT/GENE-DB human TR gene sequences. Using the TCRdist pipeline, a later analysis assigned CDR3 sequences along with most-parsimonious VDJ recombination scenarios. In a later analysis, every TCR beta chain was defined by the combination of its CDR3 amino acid sequence and its V-gene family, and reads without a unique V-gene family were dropped. As a way to deal with suspected cross-contamination and a sequencing artifact, a later analysis dropped hundreds of nucleotide sequences that were highly shared and had low generation probability. In a later analysis, a clonal expansion index was calculated for each public chain from normalized within-repertoire ranks of inferred template counts. In a later analysis, generation probabilities were computed using a VDJ recombination model fitted to out-of-frame rearrangements, and the results were checked against IGoR. In a later analysis, hypergeometric tests were used to score TCR-TCR, TCR-HLA and TCR-CMV co-occurrence, with a repertoire-size bias correction applied to TCR pairs. In a later analysis, false discovery rates were estimated by permuting HLA or CMV assignments 20 times. In a later analysis, co-occurring TCRs were grouped using DBSCAN, and TCRdist sequence similarity was added for clustering within HLA-allele-positive subsets. For co-occurrence clustering, repertoires with fewer than 30,000 or more than 120,000 public chains were excluded, along with roughly 5 repertoires with anomalous nucleotide sharing. TCRdb obtained this table from immuneACCESS and retained in-frame rearrangements with V and J assigned. These tables miss some clones; where compared with another copy, unresolved V genes account for less than half of the shortfall, and the remainder is unexplained. V and J calls and clone size are copied from that table; D and trimming were computed from the DNA. The record for this sample contains 150,000 or so clones. 1% to 1.5% of the sample is taken by the ten largest.

The CDR3, cysteine through phenylalanine, is 16 amino acids long. Only CDR3 DNA remains: 48 bases, in frame from the first base. According to the germline V gene, CDR1 reads SGHRS and CDR2 reads YFSETQ. This clonotype was sampled from a woman in her fifties or sixties in good health and CMV-seronegative. The sample consisted of PBMCs. In this chain, TRBV5-1 is recombined with TRBJ2-4, with no confident D gene call. The CDR3 protein is CAGSPDSRLEKNIQYF. At the DNA level, the sequence is TGCGCCGGCAGTCCCGACTCAAGGTTAGAAAAAAACATTCAGTACTTC.